The T cell receptor (beta chain) under discussion was sequenced for a study of beta chain features in type 1 diabetes. The CDR3 is made up of 18 amino acids. With 4 bases clipped from V and 0 bases from J, the junction kept 12 bases outside the gene matches. CDR1 and CDR2 from the germline V gene are SGHVS and FQNEAQ. Study-level points and caveats: Although PCR might favor shorter templates, it would do so equally in patients and controls. The naive, central memory and Treg TCRB repertoires looked more alike in patients than they did in healthy donors.

The study reverse transcribed the entire isolated RNA, so it sequenced expressed TCRB transcripts. Here immunoSEQ multiplex PCR was the method, and the copy in TCRdb shows in-frame clones only, minus some. The table shows approximately 150,000 clones, with less than 11% occurring only once. Details on this clone: Antigen unknown.

Material: naive CD4+ T cells from blood. This chain connects TRBV7-8 to TRBJ2-3; 8 nucleotides match TRBD2. The source is a young man in good health. CDR3 sequence reads: CASSSRLVAGPSTDTQYF. CDR3 sequence (DNA): TGTGCCAGCAGCTCCCGGTTGGTAGCGGGGCCCAGCACAGATACGCAGTATTTT.